A selection of T cell receptor beta chains follows, all from one sample in a study of T cells in Graves' hyperthyroidism and ophthalmopathy. MiXCR was run by TCRdb on the multiplex PCR reads, yielding one entry per CDR3 protein. The table lists around 350,000 distinct CDR3 sequences, roughly 19% of them singletons, with approximately 4% in the top ten. Sequenced sample: blood. The receptors shown here come from a woman aged 18-35 years with Graves' hyperthyroidism. The CDR3 runs from the conserved cysteine through the conserved F or W. D genes are given only for firm matches. Clone size is given for some rows only: seen once, a few or many times, or a class if the clone is expanded.

d_gene	v_gene	j_gene	abundance	CDR3nt	CDR3aa
-	TRBV5-1	TRBJ2-7	-	TGCGCCAGCAGCCTGGATGGGGGGGGCCCCAACGAGCAGTACTTC	CASSLDGGGPNEQYF
-	TRBV5-6	TRBJ1-1	many	TGTGCCAGCAGCTTTGATCCGGGAACTGAAGCTTTCTTT	CASSFDPGTEAFF
TRBD1	TRBV6-1	TRBJ2-7	-	TGTGCCAGCAGTCGGGACAGAGGGTGGCAGTACTTC	CASSRDRGWQYF
TRBD2	TRBV12-3/TRBV12-4	TRBJ2-5	-	TGTGCCACGTCCGCTAGCGGGACTCTGGAGACCCAGTACTTC	CATSASGTLETQYF
-	TRBV6-1	TRBJ1-4	few	TGTGCCAGCTTGGGTCTCTCGCTATCGGATGAAAAACTGTTTTTT	CASLGLSLSDEKLFF
-	TRBV6-5	TRBJ2-5	many	TGTGCCAGCAGTTACTCGAGCCGTAAAGAGACCCAGTACTTC	CASSYSSRKETQYF
-	TRBV12-5	TRBJ1-1	few	TGTGCTAGTGGTTCCTCTGTCGGTGAAGCTTTCTTT	CASGSSVGEAFF
-	TRBV14	TRBJ1-6	few	TGTGCCAGCAGCCAACTGCTGAATTCACCCCTCCACTTT	CASSQLLNSPLHF
-	TRBV12-3/TRBV12-4	TRBJ2-7	-	TGTGCCAGCAGCGGGGGTTTCGGTATCTACGAGCAGTACTTC	CASSGGFGIYEQYF
-	TRBV11-2	TRBJ1-1	many	TGTGCCAGCAGCTTAGTGGGCAGAGGAATGACTGAAGCTTTCTTT	CASSLVGRGMTEAFF
TRBD1	TRBV19	TRBJ2-5	once	TGTGCCAGTCGACAGGGACAGCAAGAGACCCAGTACTTC	CASRQGQQETQYF
TRBD1	TRBV28	TRBJ1-3	many	TGTGCCAGCAGTCTCGTCCCGGGACAGGGGTTTGGAAACACCATATATTTT	CASSLVPGQGFGNTIYF
TRBD2	TRBV5-1	TRBJ2-7	-	TGCGCCAGCAGCCCAGGACTAGCGGGAGGCCTATCCTACGAGCAGTACTTC	CASSPGLAGGLSYEQYF
-	TRBV4-2	TRBJ1-5	many	TGTGCCAGCAGCCAAGCGGGACAACTTAATCAGCCCCAGCATTTT	CASSQAGQLNQPQHF
TRBD1	TRBV2	TRBJ2-2	-	TGTGCCAGCAGTGGAGGACAGGCCCCGAACACCGGGGAGCTGTTTTTT	CASSGGQAPNTGELFF
-	TRBV28	TRBJ1-1	many	TGTGCCAGCCTCTTCCGGGCCTCAGAGGAAGCTTTCTTT	CASLFRASEEAFF
-	TRBV2	TRBJ2-7	many	TGTGCCAGCAGTTGGGACACCTCCTACGAGCAGTACTTC	CASSWDTSYEQYF
-	TRBV7-9	TRBJ1-4	few	TGTGCCAGCAGCTTAGCGGCTCGAGGGTCAAAACTGTTTTTT	CASSLAARGSKLFF
-	TRBV30	TRBJ1-1	many	TGTGCCTGGAGTAGGGGAAGTACTGAAGCTTTCTTT	CAWSRGSTEAFF
TRBD1	TRBV7-8	TRBJ1-2	many	TGTGCCAGCAGCACAAGACAGGGTGGTGTCTATGGCTACACCTTC	CASSTRQGGVYGYTF
-	TRBV6-1	TRBJ1-5	many	TGTGCCAGCAGTGAATCTCGCGAACTCGGCAATCAGCCCCAGCATTTT	CASSESRELGNQPQHF
-	TRBV28	TRBJ2-7	many	TGTGCCAGCAGTTCCCCTCGTCGGGCCGGCCACGAGCAGTACTTC	CASSSPRRAGHEQYF
-	TRBV19	TRBJ1-5	few	TGTGCCAGTAGTATTCCCGGCCAGGGGAGGCAGCCCCAGCATTTT	CASSIPGQGRQPQHF
TRBD1	TRBV4-1	TRBJ1-2	-	TGCGCCAGCAGCCAAGATTTAATAGGCAGGGGGGACTATGGCTACACCTTC	CASSQDLIGRGDYGYTF
-	TRBV9	TRBJ1-1	many	TGTGCCAGCAGCGTAGGCCTCAGGGTGGACACTGAAGCTTTCTTT	CASSVGLRVDTEAFF
-	TRBV6-1	TRBJ2-5	-	TGTGCCAGCACCAATATGGGGTCCAGACAAGAGACCCAGTACTTC	CASTNMGSRQETQYF
-	TRBV5-6	TRBJ2-5	many	TGTGCCAGCAGCTTGCTGTCCTCCCAAGAGACCCAGTACTTC	CASSLLSSQETQYF
-	TRBV28	TRBJ1-1	many	TGTGCCAGCGGCGAGGGGGGGCGGATGGCTTTCTTT	CASGEGGRMAFF
-	TRBV30	TRBJ2-7	many	TGTGCCTGTGCTTCCGGGCCTCGGGCCGAGCAGTACTTC	CACASGPRAEQYF